This T cell receptor beta chain was sequenced for a study of cytomegalovirus exposure and HLA in healthy donors. It was with 60 Vbeta and 13 Jbeta primers that the PCR ran. Sequenced by immunoSEQ multiplex PCR; TCRdb stores in-frame clones only, minus some. The sample lists about 100,000 clones, about 80% occurring once. This clone was found a few times. Its antigen is still unknown. General observations from the study: Segments of the TCR beta V type were, in most cases, productive about 87% or about 30% of the time in an earlier analysis. Later, an analysis found that common viral pathogens appeared to be linked with several of the most significant clusters.

All donors participated as healthy donors of bone marrow. Input material: PBMCs. This receptor was taken from a man aged 35-49 years in good health and CMV-seronegative.

CDR3: CASSVGGHNYGYTF. The DNA for the CDR3 is TGTGCCAGCAGCGTAGGGGGACACAACTATGGCTACACCTTC. The chain has TRBV9 and TRBJ1-2; D possibly corresponds to TRBD1 (6 bases). The CDR3 contains 14 residues. Trimming stripped 0 bases from V and 2 bases from J, with 8 bases between. The germline V gene encodes CDR1 SGDLS and CDR2 YYNGEE.